This T cell receptor beta chain came from a study of T-cell reconstitution after alpha-beta-depleted transplantation in children. The CDR3 contains 16 residues. The trim removed 5 bases at V and 0 bases at J, leaving 9 bases unmatched. Germline lookup yields CDR1 MNHNS and CDR2 SASEGT. Preparation of the TCRbeta library was carried out with unique molecular identifiers. One entry per CDR3 protein, called by TCRdb with MiXCR from the PCR reads. The sample lists 45,000 to 70,000 distinct CDR3 sequences; 40% to 55% were seen once. The clonotype was recovered from a male patient between 10 and 17 years old who had a stem cell transplant for acute lymphoblastic leukemia, so the T cells may come from the graft donor. The chain is built from TRBV6-1 and TRBJ1-1; 7 bases agree with TRBD1. Sequenced here: PBMCs, mostly from graft donor cells, sampled 360 days after TCRalphabeta/CD19-depleted stem cell transplant. The CDR3 DNA reads TGTGCCAGCAGTCGACAGGGTGGGGATTTGAACACTGAAGCTTTCTTT. Its translation: CASSRQGGDLNTEAFF.